These 32 T cell receptor beta chains were all obtained from the same sample, sequenced in a study of technical replicates of blood from a few donors. TCRdb keeps only in-frame clones here, not all; method: immunoSEQ multiplex PCR. Among fewer than 9,500 clones, 90% to 95% were seen once, and the ten largest hold roughly 10%. Sequencing was performed on PBMCs. All receptors come from a human donor in good health.

This clone was detected once. The chain carries TRBV29-1 and TRBJ2-3; TRBD2 might be the D (6 bases). Germline CDR1 and CDR2: SQVTM and ANQGSEA. Trimming took 4 bases from V and 2 from J, leaving 7 bases between them. The CDR3 is made up of 12 amino acids. The CDR3 reads CSVAGDTDTQYF. CDR3 nucleotides: TGCAGCGTTGCGGGGGACACAGATACGCAGTATTTT.

V usage is TRBV14 and J usage is TRBJ2-3, with 11 bases fitting TRBD1. CDR3 size: 16 residues. The germline V gene has CDR1 SGHDN and CDR2 FVKESK. Trimming at V came to 0 bases and at J to 3 bases, leaving 2 bases not matched to a gene. For the CDR3, the DNA is TGTGCCAGCAGCCAAGACCGGGACAGGGGGACAGATACGCAGTATTTT. Protein product: CASSQDRDRGTDTQYF.

The chain is built from TRBV7-6 and TRBJ2-1; D might be TRBD2 (5 bases). The CDR3 extends over 13 amino acids. V lost 0 bases to trimming and J lost 9 bases, with 9 bases between them. CDR1 and CDR2 (germline): SGHVS, FNYEAQ. The CDR3 region is CASSLASAVEQFF. CDR3 bases: TGTGCCAGCAGCTTAGCCTCAGCGGTTGAGCAGTTCTTC. Using reference TRBV7-6 and TRBJ2-1 for the parts outside the CDR3, the full variable domain is GAGVSQSPRYKVTKRGQDVALRCDPISGHVSLYWYRQALGQGPEFLTYFNYEAQQDKSGLPNDRFSAERPEGSISTLTIQRTEQRDSAMYRCASSLASAVEQFFGPGTRLTVL.

The chain has TRBV13 and TRBJ2-7; 12 nucleotides align to TRBD2. The germline V gene encodes CDR1 PRHDT and CDR2 FYEKMQ (reference sequence). This CDR3 region has 15 residues. With V trimmed by 5 bases and J by 0 bases, 2 bases remained unmatched. CDR3 in amino acids: CASSGTSGPSYEQYF. The CDR3 DNA is TGTGCCAGCAGCGGGACTAGCGGGCCCTCCTACGAGCAGTACTTC.

The CDR3 protein is CASSLGPSGSGNEQFF. The CDR3 DNA reads as TGCGCCAGCAGCTTGGGCCCTAGCGGGAGTGGTAATGAGCAGTTCTTC. This chain joins TRBV5-1 and TRBJ2-1, with 10 bases fitting TRBD2. The J segment lost 7 bases and the V segment lost 0 bases, leaving 7 bases of the junction unmatched. The CDR3 is 16 amino acids. The germline V gene has CDR1 SGHRS and CDR2 YFSETQ.

The gene calls are TRBV27 and TRBJ2-7, with a tentative D call TRBD1 (6 bases). CDR1 is MNHEY, CDR2 SMNVEV, per germline (reference sequence). The CDR3 runs to 13 residues. Trimming cost V 8 bases and J 3 bases, with 14 bases left between them. The DNA of the CDR3 is TGTGCCAGCTGCCGGGACAAGGGCTACGAGCAGTACTTC. Translating it yields CASCRDKGYEQYF.

The chain is built from TRBV14 and TRBJ1-2; possible D gene TRBD1, 6 bases. The CDR3 contains 16 residues. Trimming removed 4 bases from V and 0 bases from J, with 15 bases in between. CDR1 is SGHDN and CDR2 is FVKESK in the germline V gene. The CDR3 DNA is TGTGCCAGCAGCCTCCTCGCGACAGGTTCTAACTATGGCTACACCTTC. Encoded protein: CASSLLATGSNYGYTF.

The chain links TRBV4-2 to TRBJ1-1; D gene ambiguous. Trimming pared 0 bases from V and 1 base from J, leaving 12 bases between. This CDR3 is built from 16 residues. The V gene's germline CDR1 is LGHNA and CDR2 YNFKEQ. CDR3 residues: CASSQESAGPNTEAFF. CDR3 nucleotides: TGTGCCAGCAGCCAAGAATCCGCAGGCCCGAACACTGAAGCTTTCTTT.

In its sample, this clone was seen once. DNA for the CDR3: TGTGCCAGCAGTGCCTACTCCGGGACAGGAGATCAGCCCCAGCATTTT. The encoded protein is CASSAYSGTGDQPQHF. V and J are TRBV2 and TRBJ1-5, with 8 bases matching TRBD1. Trimming cost V 4 bases and J 5 bases; bases outside gene matches: 10. The CDR3 contains 16 residues. CDR1 is SNHLY and CDR2 is FYNNEI in the germline V gene.

This rearrangement joins TRBV14 to TRBJ1-2, with 7 bases identical to TRBD1. The trim removed 3 bases at V and 0 bases at J, leaving 4 bases unmatched. The CDR3 contains 15 residues. Germline V gene sequence: CDR1 SGHDN, CDR2 FVKESK. This CDR3 reads CASSQGQTSNYGYTF. The CDR3 DNA is TGTGCCAGCAGCCAGGGACAGACCTCTAACTATGGCTACACCTTC.

The V and J genes are TRBV6-1 and TRBJ2-7; 11 bases map to TRBD1. J lost 6 bases, V lost 7 bases, and 5 bases had no gene match. The germline gives CDR1 MNHNS, CDR2 SASEGT. CDR3 length: 13 amino acids. CDR3 loop: CASKGQGVGEQYF. The CDR3, as DNA: TGTGCCAGCAAGGGACAGGGGGTCGGCGAGCAGTACTTC.

J is TRBJ2-7 and V is TRBV28; D remains ambiguous. The germline V and J ends were trimmed by 3 bases and 6 bases, with 6 bases remaining between them. Per the germline V gene, CDR1 is MDHEN and CDR2 is SYDVKM. This CDR3 has 11 residues. The CDR3 spells CASSFNSEQYF. DNA for the CDR3: TGTGCCAGCAGTTTCAATAGCGAGCAGTACTTC.

The gene calls are TRBV6-5 and TRBJ1-1, with D unclear. Germline V gene data show CDR1 as MNHEY and CDR2 as SVGAGI. CDR3 length: 13 amino acids. The germline V and J ends were trimmed by 7 bases and 4 bases, with 13 bases remaining between them. CDR3 in amino acids: CASNAPPSTEAFF. Here the CDR3 DNA reads TGTGCCAGCAACGCGCCCCCGAGCACTGAAGCTTTCTTT.

The chain employs TRBV5-1 and TRBJ2-3; 12 nucleotides agree with TRBD2. CDR3 length equals 17 residues. The V and J ends lost 0 bases and 1 base, in that order; junction bases with no gene match: 3. Germline V gene sequence: CDR1 SGHRS, CDR2 YFSETQ. CDR3: CASSLGLAGVGTDTQYF. The CDR3 bases are TGCGCCAGCAGCTTGGGACTAGCGGGAGTAGGCACAGATACGCAGTATTTT.

The rearrangement uses TRBV7-6 and TRBJ1-1; D not certain. Trimming shortened V by 2 bases and J by 2 bases, and 12 bases separated the two germline ends. CDR3 length: 15 residues. CDR1 and CDR2 from the germline V gene are SGHVS and FNYEAQ. CDR3 loop: CASSLSQAANTEAFF. Written as DNA, the CDR3 is TGTGCCAGCAGCTTATCGCAGGCCGCAAACACTGAAGCTTTCTTT.

The chain has TRBV30 and TRBJ1-2; 7 bases fit TRBD1. The CDR3 totals 12 residues. Germline trimming cut 2 bases from V and 8 bases from J; bases unmatched to any gene: 5. The germline V gene encodes CDR1 GTSNPN and CDR2 SVGIG (reference sequence). This CDR3 reads CAWSPTGYGYTF. DNA for the CDR3: TGTGCCTGGAGTCCGACAGGGTACGGCTACACCTTC.

V gene TRBV30 combines with J gene TRBJ2-2, with 7 bases that match TRBD2. This CDR3 is built from 13 residues. CDR1 and CDR2 (germline): GTSNPN, SVGIG (reference sequence). J was trimmed by 6 bases and V by 0 bases; bases with no gene match: 1. Here the CDR3 reads CAWSVGRSGELFF. The CDR3 coding sequence is TGTGCCTGGAGTGTCGGGAGGTCCGGGGAGCTGTTTTTT.

This chain joins TRBV6-5 and TRBJ2-1, with 8 bases identical to TRBD1. V was clipped by 4 bases and J by 2 bases; unmatched bases: 7. The germline V gene has CDR1 MNHEY and CDR2 SVGAGI. The CDR3 has 16 amino acids. For the CDR3, the DNA is TGTGCCAGCAGTTGGATAGGACAGGGTCCCTACAATGAGCAGTTCTTC. Translating gives CASSWIGQGPYNEQFF.

This chain links TRBV5-1 with TRBJ2-2; 11 bases fit TRBD2. After removal of 3 bases from V and 3 bases from J, the junction contained 1 base not matched to a gene. This CDR3 is 15 amino acids long. From germline, CDR1 is SGHRS and CDR2 YFSETQ. The CDR3 DNA follows: TGCGCCAGCAGCTGGGGACTAGCGGACACCGGGGAGCTGTTTTTT. The encoded protein is CASSWGLADTGELFF.

The chain joins TRBV6-6 to TRBJ2-3; 7 nucleotides line up with TRBD1. The CDR3 consists of 14 residues. CDR1 is MNHNY, CDR2 SVGAGI, per germline (reference sequence). The V gene end was trimmed by 2 bases and the J gene end by 1 base; junction bases not matched to a gene: 0. The CDR3 DNA reads TGTGCCAGCAGTTACGGACAGGGCACAGATACGCAGTATTTT. Translation: CASSYGQGTDTQYF.

V usage is TRBV7-8 and J usage is TRBJ1-2; TRBD1 agrees at 8 bases. The V segment lost 1 base and the J segment 8 bases; nucleotides outside the gene matches: 9. The germline CDR1 and CDR2 sequences are SGHVS and FQNEAQ. The CDR3 spans 15 residues. CDR3 nucleotides: TGTGCCAGCAGCTTAGGAGGGACAGGATCTTGGGGCTACACCTTC. Translating it yields CASSLGGTGSWGYTF.

The V gene is TRBV9, the J gene TRBJ1-1; D is undetermined. Germline V gene sequence: CDR1 SGDLS, CDR2 YYNGEE. The CDR3 sequence is 12 residues long. V lost 4 bases to trimming and J lost 3 bases, with 7 bases between them. The CDR3 DNA reads TGTGCCAGCAGCCCGGGTGACACTGAAGCTTTCTTT. Translating gives CASSPGDTEAFF.

The chain joins TRBV30 to TRBJ2-5; D is unclear. The V end was cut by 2 bases, the J end by 7 bases, with 26 bases between. Germline V gene sequence: CDR1 GTSNPN, CDR2 SVGIG (reference sequence). The CDR3 loop spans 17 amino acids. The CDR3 spells CAWSPSSFGFFGGTQYF. DNA of the CDR3: TGTGCCTGGAGTCCTTCCTCTTTTGGTTTTTTTGGCGGGACCCAGTACTTC. The full variable domain, with the rest looked up from reference TRBV30 and TRBJ2-5, is SQTIHQWPATLVQPVGSPLSLECTVEGTSNPNLYWYRQAAGRGLQLLFYSVGIGQISSEVPQNLSASRPQDRQFILSSKKLLLSDSGFYLCAWSPSSFGFFGGTQYFGPGTRLLVL.

The V call is TRBV2, the J call TRBJ2-2, with 10 bases fitting TRBD1. The CDR3 is 16 amino acids. Germline V CDR1 and CDR2: SNHLY, FYNNEI. The V and J ends lost 8 bases and 2 bases, in that order; junction bases with no gene match: 8. DNA for the CDR3: TGTGCCAGCCACCCTGGGGACAGGGGAAACACCGGGGAGCTGTTTTTT. This sequence encodes CASHPGDRGNTGELFF. Variable domain in full (rest from reference TRBV2 and TRBJ2-2): EPEVTQTPSHQVTQMGQEVILRCVPISNHLYFYWYRQILGQKVEFLVSFYNNEISEKSEIFDDQFSVERPDGSNFTLKIRSTKLEDSAMYFCASHPGDRGNTGELFFGEGSRLTVL.

V usage is TRBV4-2 and J usage is TRBJ2-7; 13 bases are shared with TRBD2. Germline V gives CDR1 LGHNA, CDR2 YNFKEQ. The CDR3 is 17 amino acids. V lost 4 bases, J lost 5 bases, and 11 bases stayed unmatched. The CDR3 loop is CASSRNTGTSGMNEQYF. CDR3 sequence (DNA): TGTGCCAGCAGCCGAAACACCGGGACTAGCGGGATGAACGAGCAGTACTTC.

The rearrangement joins TRBV27 to TRBJ2-1; 8 nucleotides agree with TRBD2. The germline V gene encodes CDR1 MNHEY and CDR2 SMNVEV (reference sequence). The length of the CDR3 is 16 residues. Unmatched junction bases numbered 10, after V lost 5 bases and J lost 4 bases. CDR3 sequence: CASSLLSGSVYNEQFF. CDR3 nucleotide sequence: TGTGCCAGCAGTCTCCTCAGCGGGAGTGTTTACAATGAGCAGTTCTTC.

The chain couples TRBV7-9 to TRBJ2-3; TRBD2 aligns across 7 bases. Germline loops: CDR1 SEHNR, CDR2 FQNEAQ (reference sequence). J was trimmed by 3 bases and V by 1 base; bases with no gene match: 7. The CDR3 totals 16 residues. CDR3 DNA: TGTGCCAGCAGCTTAGAGACTAGCTTTCTAACAGATACGCAGTATTTT. This sequence encodes CASSLETSFLTDTQYF.

The chain couples TRBV5-1 to TRBJ1-4; 10 bases are a match to TRBD1. This CDR3 spans 15 amino acids. With V trimmed by 4 bases and J by 8 bases, 8 bases remained unmatched. CDR1 and CDR2 from the germline V gene are SGHRS and YFSETQ. The DNA for the CDR3 is TGCGCCAGCAGCCTACCCGGGACAGGGGTGGAAAAACTGTTTTTT. It codes for CASSLPGTGVEKLFF.

The V and J genes are TRBV6-5 and TRBJ2-1; 12 bases are shared with TRBD2. This CDR3 has 16 amino acids. Germline V CDR1 and CDR2: MNHEY, SVGAGI. The V and J ends lost 2 bases and 5 bases, in that order; junction bases with no gene match: 4. DNA of the CDR3: TGTGCCAGCAGTTACGATCTAGCGGGAGGGAACAATGAGCAGTTCTTC. Its translation: CASSYDLAGGNNEQFF.

The CDR3 here is CASSEALAGGPSSYEQYF. The DNA for the CDR3 is TGTGCCAGCAGTGAAGCGCTAGCGGGAGGCCCGAGCTCCTACGAGCAGTACTTC. V gene TRBV6-1 combines with J gene TRBJ2-7, with 11 positions matching TRBD2. Germline assignment: CDR1 MNHNS and CDR2 SASEGT. The junction had 7 bases not matched to a gene; V was cut back by 0 bases and J by 0 bases. The length of the CDR3 is 18 residues.

The rearrangement uses TRBV28 and TRBJ1-2; 12 bases match TRBD1. The ends lost 7 bases at V and 4 bases at J; junction bases unmatched: 4. CDR1 and CDR2 (germline): MDHEN, SYDVKM. CDR3 length: 14 residues. Here the CDR3 reads CASTKGQGAYGYTF. The CDR3 DNA follows: TGTGCCAGCACCAAGGGACAGGGGGCCTATGGCTACACCTTC.

The chain couples TRBV5-1 to TRBJ2-7; TRBD1 matches at 7 bases. J was trimmed by 2 bases and V by 5 bases; bases with no gene match: 7. Germline-derived CDR1 and CDR2 are SGHRS and YFSETQ. CDR3 size: 14 residues. The CDR3: CASRRGQIAYEQYF. The CDR3 region has the DNA TGCGCCAGCAGAAGGGGACAGATAGCCTACGAGCAGTACTTC.